This entry concerns a single T cell receptor beta chain. This specimen comes from a study of blood T cell repertoires in COVID-19. The protocol was immunoSEQ multiplex PCR, while the TCRdb copy is restricted to in-frame clones and leaves out a portion. The sample contains about 470,000 clones, around 90% of which appear only once. The CDR3 runs to 14 residues. The germline gives CDR1 SNHLY, CDR2 FYNNEI. Trimming removed 2 bases from V and 4 bases from J, with 10 bases in between. What was sequenced was PBMCs or T cells enriched from blood (not recorded which). The clonotype originates from a woman between 18 and 29 years old who had recovered from COVID-19. This chain uses TRBV2 with TRBJ2-3, with D unclear. CDR3 nucleotide sequence: TGTGCCAGCAGTGAACGAGTAGCCGCAGATACGCAGTATTTT. It yields the protein CASSERVAADTQYF.